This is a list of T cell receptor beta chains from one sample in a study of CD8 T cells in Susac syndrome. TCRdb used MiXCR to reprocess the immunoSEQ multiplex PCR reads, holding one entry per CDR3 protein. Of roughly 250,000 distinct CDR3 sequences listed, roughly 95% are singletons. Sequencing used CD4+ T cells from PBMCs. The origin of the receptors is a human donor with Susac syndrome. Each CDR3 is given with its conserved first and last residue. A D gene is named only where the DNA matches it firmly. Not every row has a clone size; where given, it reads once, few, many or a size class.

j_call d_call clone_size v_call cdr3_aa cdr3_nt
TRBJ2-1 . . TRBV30 CAWSVGSNGEQFF TGTGCCTGGAGTGTAGGCTCAAACGGCGAGCAGTTCTTC
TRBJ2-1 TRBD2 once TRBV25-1 CASQAGASNEQFF TGTGCCAGCCAAGCGGGAGCTAGCAATGAGCAGTTCTTC
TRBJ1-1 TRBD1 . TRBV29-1 CSGKLTGGTEAFF TGCAGCGGAAAATTGACAGGGGGCACTGAAGCTTTCTTT
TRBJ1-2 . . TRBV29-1 CSVDDRIYGYTF TGCAGCGTTGATGACAGGATATATGGCTACACCTTC
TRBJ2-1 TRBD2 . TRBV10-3 CAIFSGSPYNEQFF TGTGCCATCTTTAGCGGGTCTCCCTACAATGAGCAGTTCTTC
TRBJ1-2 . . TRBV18 CASSPRDTNYGYTF TGTGCCAGCTCACCCCGCGACACCAACTATGGCTACACCTTC
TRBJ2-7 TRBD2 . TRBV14 CASSQDLAGVYEQYF TGTGCCAGCAGCCAAGATCTAGCGGGAGTCTACGAGCAGTACTTC
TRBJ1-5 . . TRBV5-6 CASSLRSGVDQPQHF TGTGCCAGCAGCTTGAGATCAGGGGTGGATCAGCCCCAGCATTTT
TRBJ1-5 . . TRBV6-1 CASSRKGFQPQHF TGTGCCAGCAGCCGAAAAGGGTTTCAGCCCCAGCATTTT
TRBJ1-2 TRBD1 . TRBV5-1 CASSRGQVFDGYTF TGCGCCAGCAGCCGTGGACAGGTTTTCGATGGCTACACCTTC
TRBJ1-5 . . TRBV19 CASSIADNQPQHF TGTGCCAGTAGTATCGCAGATAATCAGCCCCAGCATTTT
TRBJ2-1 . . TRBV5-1 CASSPRLGQYNEQFF TGCGCCAGCAGCCCCCGACTTGGACAGTACAATGAGCAGTTCTTC
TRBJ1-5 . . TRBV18 CASSRNDLWGREPQHF TGTGCCAGCTCACGGAACGATCTGTGGGGCAGGGAGCCCCAGCATTTT
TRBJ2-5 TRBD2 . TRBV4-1 CASSQPTGLAGGPTWGTQYF TGCGCCAGCAGCCAACCAACCGGACTAGCGGGAGGTCCGACGTGGGGGACCCAGTACTTC
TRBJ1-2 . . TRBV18 CASLGRVTNYGYTF TGTGCCAGCTTGGGCAGAGTTACTAACTATGGCTACACCTTC
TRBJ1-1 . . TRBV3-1 CASSWGGGTEAFF TGTGCCAGCAGCTGGGGAGGTGGCACTGAAGCTTTCTTT
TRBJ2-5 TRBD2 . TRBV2 CASSRLSGRPRETQYF TGTGCCAGCAGTAGGCTAAGCGGGAGACCTCGAGAGACCCAGTACTTC
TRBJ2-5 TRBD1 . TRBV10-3 CAAQAQGQETQYF TGTGCCGCCCAGGCACAGGGGCAAGAGACCCAGTACTTC
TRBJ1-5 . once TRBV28 CASMHDRQSNQPQHF TGTGCCAGCATGCACGACAGACAAAGCAATCAGCCCCAGCATTTT
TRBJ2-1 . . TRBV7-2 CASSLNIAPYNEQFF TGTGCCAGCAGCTTAAATATAGCGCCCTACAATGAGCAGTTCTTC
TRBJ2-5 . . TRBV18 CASSPQMESGLETQYF TGTGCCAGCTCACCACAGATGGAATCGGGGCTGGAGACCCAGTACTTC
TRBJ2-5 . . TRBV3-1 CASSQDLWAGKGETQYF TGTGCCAGCAGCCAAGATTTGTGGGCAGGGAAGGGAGAGACCCAGTACTTC
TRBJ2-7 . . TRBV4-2 CASRSSYEQYF TGTGCCAGCAGAAGCAGCTACGAGCAGTACTTC
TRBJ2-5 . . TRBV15 CATSRDGGPGTQYF TGTGCCACCAGCAGAGATGGGGGGCCCGGGACCCAGTACTTC
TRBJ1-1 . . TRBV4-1 CASSQERNTEAFF TGCGCCAGCAGCCAAGAAAGGAACACTGAAGCTTTCTTT
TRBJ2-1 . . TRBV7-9 CASSFLEKYEQFF TGTGCCAGCAGCTTCCTGGAGAAGTATGAGCAGTTCTTC
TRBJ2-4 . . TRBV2 CASRVVGKDIQYF TGTGCCAGCAGGGTTGTGGGAAAGGACATTCAGTACTTC
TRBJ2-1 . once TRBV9 CASSVLVTSGNEQFF TGTGCCAGCAGCGTACTAGTGACATCGGGCAATGAGCAGTTCTTC
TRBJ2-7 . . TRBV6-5 CASSTQQGREQYF TGTGCCAGCAGCACACAGCAGGGGAGGGAGCAGTACTTC
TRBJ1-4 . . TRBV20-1 CSAREETGGKLFF TGCAGTGCTAGAGAAGAGACAGGAGGGAAACTGTTTTTT
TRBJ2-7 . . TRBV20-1 CSARWEYEQYF TGCAGTGCTAGATGGGAATACGAGCAGTACTTC
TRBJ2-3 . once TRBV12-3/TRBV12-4 CASQDPSRTDTQYF TGTGCCAGCCAGGACCCGAGCCGTACAGATACGCAGTATTTT
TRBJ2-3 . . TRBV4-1 CASSQEEALDTQYF TGCGCCAGCAGCCAAGAGGAAGCGCTAGATACGCAGTATTTT
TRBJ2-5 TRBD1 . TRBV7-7 CASSNRQGMQETQYF TGTGCTAGCAGCAACCGACAGGGAATGCAAGAGACCCAGTACTTC
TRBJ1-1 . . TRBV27 CASSFVPPWTGTEAFF TGTGCCAGCAGTTTCGTCCCCCCCTGGACGGGGACTGAAGCTTTCTTT
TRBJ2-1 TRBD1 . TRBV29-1 CSAAQGPHNEQFF TGCAGCGCTGCACAGGGGCCCCACAATGAGCAGTTCTTC
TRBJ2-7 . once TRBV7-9 CASSLAGAQAYEQYF TGTGCCAGCAGCTTGGCCGGGGCGCAGGCCTACGAGCAGTACTTC
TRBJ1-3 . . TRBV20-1 CSARVGVSGNTIYF TGCAGTGCTAGAGTTGGGGTCTCCGGAAACACCATATATTTT
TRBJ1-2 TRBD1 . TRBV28 CASSEGQGAGGYTF TGTGCCAGCAGTGAGGGACAGGGGGCCGGTGGCTACACCTTC
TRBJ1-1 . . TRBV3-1 CASSRGGEAFF TGTGCCAGCAGCCGGGGTGGTGAAGCTTTCTTT
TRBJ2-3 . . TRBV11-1 CASSLWERSDTQYF TGTGCCAGCAGCCTTTGGGAGAGGTCAGATACGCAGTATTTT
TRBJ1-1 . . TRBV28 CASSSSATEAFF TGTGCCAGCAGTTCTTCCGCGACTGAAGCTTTCTTT
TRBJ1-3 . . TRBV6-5 CASSYAPGTTGNTIYF TGTGCCAGCAGTTACGCTCCCGGGACAACTGGAAACACCATATATTTT
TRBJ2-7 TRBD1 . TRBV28 CASSGTGRLHEQYF TGTGCCAGCAGTGGGACAGGGAGGCTCCACGAGCAGTACTTC
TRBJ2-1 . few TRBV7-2 CASSSLAGIYNEQFF TGTGCCAGCAGCTCTCTCGCGGGGATCTACAATGAGCAGTTCTTC
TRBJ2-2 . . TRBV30 CAWSVGGGELFF TGTGCCTGGAGTGTGGGGGGCGGGGAGCTGTTTTTT
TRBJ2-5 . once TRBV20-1 CSERRGERAKETQYF TGCAGTGAACGGCGAGGGGAGCGGGCTAAAGAGACCCAGTACTTC
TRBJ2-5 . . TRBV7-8 CASSLSSTETQYF TGTGCCAGCAGCTTATCTTCGACGGAGACCCAGTACTTC
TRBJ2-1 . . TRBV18 CASSALGSYNEQFF TGTGCCAGCTCGGCGCTAGGATCCTACAATGAGCAGTTCTTC
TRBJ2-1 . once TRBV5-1 CASSFRDGGYNEQFF TGCGCCAGCAGCTTCCGGGACGGGGGATACAATGAGCAGTTCTTC
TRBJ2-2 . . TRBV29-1 CSVGPGTVNTGELFF TGCAGCGTCGGCCCTGGGACGGTGAACACCGGGGAGCTGTTTTTT
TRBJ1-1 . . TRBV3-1 CASMSGVSNTEAFF TGTGCCAGCATGTCAGGGGTCTCTAACACTGAAGCTTTCTTT
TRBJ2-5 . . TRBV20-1 CSATTGQETQYF TGCAGTGCTACGACGGGCCAAGAGACCCAGTACTTC
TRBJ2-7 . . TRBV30 CAWSTDPRVSSYEQYF TGTGCCTGGAGTACCGATCCGAGAGTGAGCTCCTACGAGCAGTACTTC
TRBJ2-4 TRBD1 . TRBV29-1 CSGQGSGKNIQYF TGCAGCGGACAGGGGTCTGGCAAAAACATTCAGTACTTC
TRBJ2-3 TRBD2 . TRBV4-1 CASSQSLAGDLTYTQYF TGCGCCAGCAGCCAGTCACTAGCGGGAGATCTCACGTATACGCAGTATTTT
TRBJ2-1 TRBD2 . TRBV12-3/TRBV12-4 CASNPLAGDIYEQFF TGTGCCAGCAACCCGCTAGCGGGAGATATCTATGAGCAGTTCTTC